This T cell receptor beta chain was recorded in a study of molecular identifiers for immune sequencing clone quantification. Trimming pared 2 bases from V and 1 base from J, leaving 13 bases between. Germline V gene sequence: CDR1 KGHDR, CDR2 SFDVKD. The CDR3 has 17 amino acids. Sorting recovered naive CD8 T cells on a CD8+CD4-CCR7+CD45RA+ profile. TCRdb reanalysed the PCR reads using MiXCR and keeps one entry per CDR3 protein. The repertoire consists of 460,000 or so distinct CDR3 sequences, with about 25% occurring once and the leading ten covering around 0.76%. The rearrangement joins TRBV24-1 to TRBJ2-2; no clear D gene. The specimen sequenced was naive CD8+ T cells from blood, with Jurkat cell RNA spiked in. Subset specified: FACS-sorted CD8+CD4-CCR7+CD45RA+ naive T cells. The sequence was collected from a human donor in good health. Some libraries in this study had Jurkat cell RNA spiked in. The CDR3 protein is CATSDSDWTENTGELFF. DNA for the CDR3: TGTGCCACCAGTGATTCTGATTGGACGGAGAACACCGGGGAGCTGTTTTTT.